This TCR beta chain stems from a study of blood T cell repertoires in COVID-19. CDR1 ENHRY and CDR2 SYGVKD come from the germline V gene. The CDR3 has 14 residues. Trimming cost V 5 bases and J 2 bases; bases outside gene matches: 2. Clones were sequenced by immunoSEQ multiplex PCR, and TCRdb holds only the in-frame ones, with some missing. There are around 24,000 clones in the sample; around 88% occur only once, and about a quarter lies in the top ten. The chain has TRBV10-3 and TRBJ2-3; 9 bases fit TRBD2. The receptor was isolated from a human donor with active COVID-19. The donor label of this sample is uncertain. The sequenced material came from peripheral blood. CDR3 in DNA: TGTGCCATCAGTCTAGCGGGGTTCACAGATACGCAGTATTTT. Protein sequence: CAISLAGFTDTQYF.